Following are 5 T cell receptor beta chains from one sample sequenced in a study of vaccination effects on CD4 cells after COVID-19. Antigen-specific CD4+ T cells were first expanded with viral peptide pools by the ViraFEST assay and only then sequenced. Subsequent to approximately 9 days of culture, CD4+ T cells were isolated. From March to December 2020, the person had a SARS-CoV-2 infection that was confirmed by PCR. No antigen is known for these receptors. TCRdb's copy holds only in-frame clones and misses some; the assay was immunoSEQ multiplex PCR. The table shows some 40,000 clones, with approximately 72% occurring only once. The sequenced sample was CD4+ T cells from PBMCs cultured with HCoV-NL63 spike peptides, obtained before COVID-19 vaccination. The receptors stem from a human donor who had a prior SARS-CoV-2 infection.

The V gene is TRBV5-6, the J gene TRBJ1-2, with a weak D call TRBD1 (5 bases). Trimming shortened V by 0 bases and J by 3 bases, and 12 bases separated the two germline ends. Per the germline V gene, CDR1 is SGHDT and CDR2 is YYEEEE. CDR3 size: 15 residues. CDR3 amino acids: CASSLVQGSYYGYTF. DNA of the CDR3: TGTGCCAGCAGCTTGGTTCAGGGCTCCTACTATGGCTACACCTTC.

This clone was found once. The chain uses TRBV7-9 and TRBJ2-7; 8 nucleotides match TRBD1. CDR1 and CDR2 from the germline V gene are SEHNR and FQNEAQ (reference sequence). The V segment lost 3 bases and the J segment 6 bases; nucleotides outside the gene matches: 4. CDR3 length equals 13 residues. CDR3 loop: CASSFTGTGEQYF. In DNA, the CDR3 is TGTGCCAGCAGCTTTACCGGGACAGGCGAGCAGTACTTC.

V gene TRBV6-5 combines with J gene TRBJ1-5; D is undetermined. Germline assignment: CDR1 MNHEY and CDR2 SVGAGI. Trimming took off 0 bases at V and 6 bases at J, with 6 bases between the two ends. This CDR3 spans 13 amino acids. CDR3 loop: CASSYSRTQPQHF. The CDR3, as DNA: TGTGCCAGCAGTTACTCGAGGACTCAGCCCCAGCATTTT.

The chain combines TRBV10-3 with TRBJ1-1; perhaps TRBD1 as D (6 bases). This CDR3 spans 15 amino acids. CDR1 and CDR2 (germline): ENHRY, SYGVKD. The ends were cut back, 10 bases at V and 4 bases at J, with 22 bases in the middle. CDR3 protein: CASANPRGGSTEAFF. As DNA, the CDR3 is TGTGCCAGCGCAAACCCAAGGGGGGGCAGCACTGAAGCTTTCTTT.

This chain joins TRBV3-1 (or the pseudogene TRBV3-2) and TRBJ2-7, with D hard to call. The CDR3 spans 14 residues. Trimming removed 3 bases at V and 2 bases at J, with 11 bases between. The germline V gene encodes CDR1 LGHDT and CDR2 YNNKEL (reference sequence). The CDR3 region has the DNA TGTGCCAGCAGCCAGTTCGGGTTCCCCTACGAGCAGTACTTC. Translated, it gives CASSQFGFPYEQYF.